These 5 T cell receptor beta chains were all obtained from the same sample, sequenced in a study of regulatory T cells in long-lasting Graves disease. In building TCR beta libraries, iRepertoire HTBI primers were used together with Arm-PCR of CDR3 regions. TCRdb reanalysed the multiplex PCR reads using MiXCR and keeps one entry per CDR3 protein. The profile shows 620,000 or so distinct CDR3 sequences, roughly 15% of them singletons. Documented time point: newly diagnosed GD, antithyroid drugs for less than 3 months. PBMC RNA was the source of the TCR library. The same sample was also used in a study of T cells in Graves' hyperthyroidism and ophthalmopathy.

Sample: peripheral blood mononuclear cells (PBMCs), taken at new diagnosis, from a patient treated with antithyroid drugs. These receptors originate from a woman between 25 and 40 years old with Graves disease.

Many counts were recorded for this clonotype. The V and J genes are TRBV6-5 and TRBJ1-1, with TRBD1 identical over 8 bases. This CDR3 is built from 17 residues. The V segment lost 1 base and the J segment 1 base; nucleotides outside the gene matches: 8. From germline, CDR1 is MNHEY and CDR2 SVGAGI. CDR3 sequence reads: CASSYWATGASNTEAFF. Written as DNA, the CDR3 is TGTGCCAGCAGTTACTGGGCGACAGGGGCTTCGAACACTGAAGCTTTCTTT.

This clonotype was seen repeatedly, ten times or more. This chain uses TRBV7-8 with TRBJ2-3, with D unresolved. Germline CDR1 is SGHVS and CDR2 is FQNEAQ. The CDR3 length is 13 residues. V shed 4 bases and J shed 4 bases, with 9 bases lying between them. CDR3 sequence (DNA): TGTGCCAGCAGCTCCCCCAGTGCAGATACGCAGTATTTT. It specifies CASSSPSADTQYF.

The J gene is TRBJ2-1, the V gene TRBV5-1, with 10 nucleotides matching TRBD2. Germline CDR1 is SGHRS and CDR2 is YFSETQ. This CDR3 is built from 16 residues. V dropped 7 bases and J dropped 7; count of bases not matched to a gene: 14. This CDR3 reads CASGSQAGGPSNEQFF. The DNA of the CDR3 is TGCGCCAGCGGGTCACAAGCGGGAGGGCCTAGTAATGAGCAGTTCTTC.

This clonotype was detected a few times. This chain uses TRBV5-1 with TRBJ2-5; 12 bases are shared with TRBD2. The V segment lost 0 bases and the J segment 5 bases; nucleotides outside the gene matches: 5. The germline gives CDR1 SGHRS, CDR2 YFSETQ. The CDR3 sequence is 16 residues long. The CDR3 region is CASSLALAGGLETQYF. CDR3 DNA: TGCGCCAGCAGCTTGGCCCTAGCGGGAGGGCTCGAGACCCAGTACTTC.

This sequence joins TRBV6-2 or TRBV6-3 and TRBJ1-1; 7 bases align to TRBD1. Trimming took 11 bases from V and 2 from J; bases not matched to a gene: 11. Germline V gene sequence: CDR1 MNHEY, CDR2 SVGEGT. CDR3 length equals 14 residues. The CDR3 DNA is TGTGCCGCACAAGTAAACAGGGGCAACACTGAAGCTTTCTTT. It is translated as CAAQVNRGNTEAFF.